Below, 5 T cell receptor beta chains from the same sample are listed, as sequenced in a study of T cells in Graves' hyperthyroidism and ophthalmopathy. The investigators amplified TCR beta CDR3 regions from RNA transcripts. In the first-round RT-PCR of the TCR CDR3, the HTBI primer set was used. MiXCR, applied by TCRdb to the multiplex PCR reads, yields one record per CDR3 protein. Seen here are roughly 420,000 distinct CDR3 sequences, roughly an eighth observed once, and the top ten hold approximately 5.8%. Sequencing used blood. The origin of the receptors is a woman between 18 and 29 years old with Graves' hyperthyroidism.

This clonotype was counted many times. DNA for the CDR3: TGTGCCAGCAGCTTAGTTAGCGGGAGCTCCTACTACACAGATACGCAGTATTTT. Translation: CASSLVSGSSYYTDTQYF. The chain couples TRBV11-2 to TRBJ2-3; TRBD2 agrees at 9 bases. The CDR3 is 18 residues long. Looked up from germline, CDR1 is SGHAT and CDR2 is FQNNGV. Trimming removed 1 base from V and 2 bases from J; junction bases left unmatched: 10.

This clonotype showed up many times. The chain joins TRBV11-1 to TRBJ2-1; tentative D call: TRBD2 (6 bases). This CDR3 has 14 amino acids. CDR1 SGHAT and CDR2 FQDESV come from the germline V gene (reference sequence). Trimming cost V 1 base and J 13 bases, with 17 bases left between them. The CDR3 here is CASSLVGQEGAQFF. The CDR3, as DNA: TGTGCCAGCAGCTTAGTGGGGCAGGAGGGCGCTCAGTTCTTC.

This clonotype was observed at least ten times. The chain joins TRBV6-5 to TRBJ2-7; 8 bases are shared with TRBD1. The J segment lost 2 bases and the V segment lost 2 bases, leaving 11 bases of the junction unmatched. The CDR3 is made up of 17 amino acids. The V gene's germline CDR1 is MNHEY and CDR2 SVGAGI. The CDR3 nucleotides read TGTGCCAGCAGTTACAGCCCGACAGGGGTGATTCCCTACGAGCAGTACTTC. Translating it yields CASSYSPTGVIPYEQYF.

This clonotype was picked up many times. The chain recombines TRBV12-3 or TRBV12-4 with TRBJ2-5; D perhaps matches TRBD1 (6 bases). The CDR3 runs to 15 residues. V was clipped by 6 bases and J by 4 bases, with 18 bases between them. For the CDR3, the DNA is TGTGCCAGCAGCCACACCGTGGGGGCAAGAGAGACCCAGTACTTC. Translated, it gives CASSHTVGARETQYF.

This clonotype was detected only a few times. This rearrangement joins TRBV5-5 to TRBJ1-4; D is possibly TRBD1 (5 bases). Trimming removed 0 bases at V and 0 bases at J, with 12 bases between. This CDR3 is built from 17 residues. The germline V gene encodes CDR1 SGHKS and CDR2 YYEKEE (reference sequence). This chain's CDR3 is CASSLDGGVATNEKLFF. The CDR3 nucleotides are TGTGCCAGCAGCTTGGATGGGGGGGTCGCAACTAATGAAAAACTGTTTTTT.